This record covers a single T cell receptor (beta chain). Its specificity is unknown. Germline CDR1 and CDR2: SGHAT and FQNNGV. The CDR3 consists of 16 residues. With V trimmed by 8 bases and J by 2 bases, 11 bases remained unmatched. These data originate in a study of T-cell memory formation after mild COVID-19. Overall study: There were largely donor-specific TCR clusters.

General observations from the study: A subset of responding clones appeared in pre-infection memory, suggesting cross-reactive memory joined. Chiefly within CM and EM were the contracting CD4+ clones; CD8+ ones were within EMRA.

TCRdb called the 5' RACE reads again in MiXCR, with one record for every CDR3 protein. Among about 560,000 distinct CDR3 sequences listed, roughly 18% were seen once. Sequencing input: PBMCs or a T cell subset sorted from them (not recorded which). The TCR sequence derives from an adult woman who had mild COVID-19 (a few samples of this study predate the infection). Cell type and time point are not known. This chain joins TRBV11-2 and TRBJ2-7; 11 positions agree with TRBD2. For the CDR3, the DNA is TGTGCCAGCCGAGCCCGGCTAGCGGGAGGAACCTACGAGCAGTACTTC. It yields the protein CASRARLAGGTYEQYF.